The 32 T cell receptor beta chains given below trace back to one sample, sequenced in a study of OX40 agonist ivuxolimab in advanced cancers. Libraries were prepared by immunoSEQ multiplex PCR; TCRdb keeps only in-frame clonotypes and omits some of them. The sample records roughly 60,000 clones, approximately 90% being singletons. This sample comprised CD4+ or CD8+ T cells sorted from blood, obtained in a trial of the OX40 agonist ivuxolimab. The origin of the receptors is an adult with an advanced solid tumor such as melanoma, head and neck, liver or kidney cancer.

This chain uses TRBV18 with TRBJ1-2; the match to TRBD1 covers 7 bases. V lost 3 bases and J lost 8; bases outside the gene matches: 9. Germline CDR1 reads KGHSH; CDR2 reads LQKENI. The CDR3 runs to 14 residues. CDR3 sequence: CASSPSTGEEGYTF. CDR3 coding DNA: TGTGCCAGCTCACCCTCTACAGGGGAGGAAGGCTACACCTTC. Variable domain in full (rest from reference TRBV18 and TRBJ1-2): NAGVMQNPRHLVRRRGQEARLRCSPMKGHSHVYWYRQLPEEGLKFMVYLQKENIIDESGMPKERFSAEFPKEGPSILRIQQVVRGDSAAYFCASSPSTGEEGYTFGSGTRLTVV.

This sequence joins TRBV11-3 and TRBJ1-1; 7 bases fit TRBD1. V shed 5 bases and J 1 base; nucleotides not matched to a gene: 10. Germline CDR1 and CDR2: SGHNT and YENEEA. The length of the CDR3 is 16 residues. CDR3 loop: CASSPTGARGNTEAFF. The CDR3 DNA follows: TGTGCCAGCAGCCCTACAGGGGCCCGAGGGAACACTGAAGCTTTCTTT.

This clone has just one count. This rearrangement joins TRBV11-2 to TRBJ1-5; D ambiguous. Per the germline V gene, CDR1 is SGHAT and CDR2 is FQNNGV. The CDR3 length is 14 residues. Trimming shortened V by 2 bases and J by 6 bases, and 11 bases separated the two germline ends. CDR3 sequence reads: CASSLTDSSQPQHF. The DNA for the CDR3 is TGTGCCAGCAGCTTAACTGATTCGAGTCAGCCCCAGCATTTT. The full variable domain, rest sourced from reference TRBV11-2 and TRBJ1-5, is EAGVAQSPRYKIIEKRQSVAFWCNPISGHATLYWYQQILGQGPKLLIQFQNNGVVDDSQLPKDRFSAERLKGVDSTLKIQPAKLEDSAVYLCASSLTDSSQPQHFGDGTRLSIL.

This chain uses TRBV11-1 with TRBJ1-1; 7 positions agree with TRBD1. This CDR3 region has 14 residues. V shed 2 bases, J shed 9 bases, and the junction held 9 bases outside the gene matches. Germline V gene sequence: CDR1 SGHAT, CDR2 FQDESV (reference sequence). Here the CDR3 DNA reads TGTGCCAGCAGCTTACCTGGACAGGCGGCTAAAGCTTTCTTT. It is translated as CASSLPGQAAKAFF.

The CDR3 spells CASSWGGTRDQPQHF. CDR3 nucleotide sequence: TGTGCCAGCAGCTGGGGAGGTACAAGGGATCAGCCCCAGCATTTT. V and J are TRBV5-5 and TRBJ1-5; D is ambiguous. Trimming removed 3 bases from V and 5 bases from J, with 15 bases in between. The CDR3 consists of 15 residues. CDR1 is SGHKS and CDR2 is YYEKEE in the germline V gene (reference sequence). Full variable domain (remainder filled in from reference TRBV5-5 and TRBJ1-5): DAGVTQSPTHLIKTRGQQVTLRCSPISGHKSVSWYQQVLGQGPQFIFQYYEKEERGRGNFPDRFSARQFPNYSSELNVNALLLGDSALYLCASSWGGTRDQPQHFGDGTRLSIL.

The J gene is TRBJ1-2, the V gene TRBV6-1; D is uncertain. V was cut by 6 bases and J by 12 bases, with 17 bases left in between. The CDR3 totals 12 residues. Germline assignment: CDR1 MNHNS and CDR2 SASEGT. The CDR3 sequence is CASSLRPLGDTF. The DNA for the CDR3 is TGTGCCAGCAGCCTGAGACCCCTCGGGGACACCTTC.

DNA of the CDR3: TGCAGTGCTATCCCGGAGCATGGCTACACCTTC. Its translation is CSAIPEHGYTF. The V gene is TRBV20-1, the J gene TRBJ1-2; D ambiguous. CDR1 and CDR2 from the germline V gene are DFQATT and SNEGSKA (reference sequence). V was cut by 4 bases and J by 6 bases, with 9 bases left in between. The CDR3 sequence is 11 residues long.

Turning to this clone: Different DNA sequences within this sample yield the same CDR3. The chain is built from TRBV18 and TRBJ2-3, with D possibly being TRBD1 or TRBD2 (5 bases each). V lost 3 bases and J lost 1, with 8 bases in between. The germline CDR1 and CDR2 sequences are KGHSH and LQKENI. The CDR3 totals 14 residues. DNA for the CDR3: TGTGCCAGCTCACCGGGGACGGGCACAGATACGCAGTATTTT. Protein: CASSPGTGTDTQYF.

The chain has TRBV7-2 and TRBJ1-5, with 7 positions matching TRBD1. The CDR3 runs to 18 residues. The junction had 13 bases not matched to a gene; V was cut back by 2 bases and J by 3 bases. The germline V gene encodes CDR1 SGHTA and CDR2 FQGNSA. In DNA form, the CDR3 reads TGTGCCAGCAGCTTAAGGCAGGGGGGGGTGGCTTCCAATCAGCCCCAGCATTTT. It translates to CASSLRQGGVASNQPQHF.

This clone was detected only a few times. The chain links TRBV6-1 to TRBJ1-5; D uncertain. Trimming pared 2 bases from V and 0 bases from J, leaving 8 bases between. This CDR3 spans 15 amino acids. Per germline, CDR1 MNHNS and CDR2 SASEGT. CDR3 amino acids: CASSEQYNSNQPQHF. As DNA, the CDR3 is TGTGCCAGCAGTGAACAGTATAATAGCAATCAGCCCCAGCATTTT.

Of note for this clone: Distinct nucleotide sequences in the sample also encode this CDR3. This chain connects TRBV6-5 to TRBJ1-3; no firm D call. Trimming stripped 3 bases from V and 0 bases from J, with 9 bases between. The CDR3 sequence is 15 residues long. Germline V CDR1 and CDR2: MNHEY, SVGAGI. CDR3: CASSYSGSSGNTIYF. CDR3 DNA: TGTGCCAGCAGTTATTCCGGCAGCTCTGGAAACACCATATATTTT.

The rearrangement joins TRBV28 to TRBJ2-1; D perhaps matches TRBD1 (6 bases). The CDR3 sequence is 14 residues long. Looked up from germline, CDR1 is MDHEN and CDR2 is SYDVKM. The V and J ends lost 5 bases and 8 bases respectively, with 16 bases between them. DNA of the CDR3: TGTGCCAGCAGTGTACAGGGTCCCTTCGATGAGCAGTTCTTC. Amino acids: CASSVQGPFDEQFF.

The chain recombines TRBV7-9 with TRBJ1-6; D remains ambiguous. Germline V gene sequence: CDR1 SEHNR, CDR2 FQNEAQ (reference sequence). This CDR3 spans 14 amino acids. Trimming stripped 3 bases from V and 10 bases from J, with 13 bases between. The CDR3 coding sequence is TGTGCCAGCAGCTTCCAAGGTTCGGAATCACCCCTCCACTTT. This encodes CASSFQGSESPLHF.

The V call is TRBV7-6, the J call TRBJ1-4; TRBD1 matches 7 bases. Germline V gene lookup returns CDR1 SGHVS and CDR2 FNYEAQ. CDR3 length equals 15 residues. The V segment lost 4 bases and the J segment 8 bases; nucleotides outside the gene matches: 10. Written as DNA, the CDR3 is TGTGCCAGCAGCTCCCAGAGGACAGGATCCGAAAAACTGTTTTTT. Protein product: CASSSQRTGSEKLFF.

This clone has only a few counts. The chain carries TRBV5-4 and TRBJ2-1; D is unresolved. Germline V gene data show CDR1 as SGHNT and CDR2 as YYREEE (reference sequence). The CDR3 is 15 residues long. Between the trimmed V and J ends, which lost 4 bases and 0 bases, there was a span of 11 bases. CDR3 bases: TGTGCCAGCAGCGGGGAAAGAAGCTCCTACAATGAGCAGTTCTTC. Protein: CASSGERSSYNEQFF.

Concerning this clone itself: One end of the junction fails to match germline, which may point to a read error. The sample has other DNA sequences that encode this CDR3 too. The chain uses TRBV11-2 and TRBJ2-7; a weak D match, TRBD1 (6 bases). CDR3 size: 15 residues. The germline V gene has CDR1 SGHAT and CDR2 FQNNGV. The CDR3 coding sequence is TGCGCCAGCAGCTTAGGATGGGGGCAATCCTACGAGCAGTACTTC. It yields the protein CASSLGWGQSYEQYF.

This rearrangement joins TRBV28 to TRBJ2-1; TRBD1 agrees at 7 bases. Unmatched junction bases numbered 2, after V lost 7 bases and J lost 2 bases. The length of the CDR3 is 13 residues. Germline V gene lookup returns CDR1 MDHEN and CDR2 SYDVKM. CDR3 sequence reads: CASTQGAYNEQFF. The CDR3, as DNA: TGTGCCAGCACCCAGGGGGCCTACAATGAGCAGTTCTTC. Full variable domain (remainder filled in from reference TRBV28 and TRBJ2-1): DVKVTQSSRYLVKRTGEKVFLECVQDMDHENMFWYRQDPGLGLRLIYFSYDVKMKEKGDIPEGYSVSREKKERFSLILESASTNQTSMYLCASTQGAYNEQFFGPGTRLTVL.

This chain's CDR3 is CASSKKDEQYF. CDR3 nucleotides: TGTGCCAGCAGCAAGAAGGACGAGCAGTACTTC. This chain uses TRBV6-9 with TRBJ2-7; D is unresolved. V dropped 6 bases and J dropped 5 bases, with 8 bases sitting between them. CDR1 and CDR2 from the germline V gene are MNHGY and SVAAGI. The CDR3 is 11 residues long.

This chain uses TRBV11-3 with TRBJ2-5; D unresolved. Germline V gene data show CDR1 as SGHNT and CDR2 as YENEEA. The CDR3 extends over 12 amino acids. Trimming pared 6 bases from V and 4 bases from J, leaving 9 bases between. The chain's CDR3 is CASSPLAETQYF. The CDR3 DNA follows: TGTGCCAGCAGTCCTCTGGCAGAGACCCAGTACTTC. The full variable domain, in which reference TRBV11-3 and TRBJ2-5 provide the parts outside the CDR3, is EAGVVQSPRYKIIEKKQPVAFWCNPISGHNTLYWYLQNLGQGPELLIRYENEEAVDDSQLPKDRFSAERLKGVDSTLKIQPAELGDSAVYLCASSPLAETQYFGPGTRLLVL.

The CDR3: CASSQDENQPQHF. DNA for the CDR3: TGTGCCAGCAGCCAAGATGAGAATCAGCCCCAGCATTTT. This chain joins TRBV5-4 and TRBJ1-5; no firm D call. Germline lookup yields CDR1 SGHNT and CDR2 YYREEE (reference sequence). This CDR3 spans 13 amino acids. V lost 4 bases and J lost 4, with 9 bases in between.

The chain has TRBV11-3 and TRBJ2-5; 9 positions agree with TRBD1. The germline CDR1 and CDR2 sequences are SGHNT and YENEEA. The ends lost 1 base at V and 5 bases at J; junction bases unmatched: 2. The CDR3 is 14 residues long. Here the CDR3 DNA reads TGTGCCAGCAGCTTAGGGACAGGGGTTGAGACCCAGTACTTC. Protein sequence: CASSLGTGVETQYF.

The chain combines TRBV9 with TRBJ1-2; 9 bases map to TRBD1. Germline V gives CDR1 SGDLS, CDR2 YYNGEE. This CDR3 spans 11 amino acids. V lost 7 bases to trimming and J lost 7 bases; unmatched junction nucleotides: 2. The CDR3 DNA sequence: TGTGCCAGCGGGACAGGGTCTGGCTACACCTTC. This sequence encodes CASGTGSGYTF.

The V gene is TRBV7-9, the J gene TRBJ1-2; 7 bases agree with TRBD1. CDR3 size: 15 residues. CDR1 is SEHNR, CDR2 FQNEAQ, per germline (reference sequence). V dropped 5 bases and J dropped 8; count of bases not matched to a gene: 14. CDR3 bases: TGTGCCAGCAGCCTCCGGACAGGTGGTCTTGACGGCTACACCTTC. This encodes CASSLRTGGLDGYTF.

The chain employs TRBV9 and TRBJ1-1, with D possibly being TRBD1 (5 bases). V was trimmed by 2 bases and J by 10 bases, leaving 18 bases between them. The CDR3 covers 14 residues. Germline loops: CDR1 SGDLS, CDR2 YYNGEE. The CDR3: CASSVGQGGRGAFF. The CDR3 DNA follows: TGTGCCAGCAGCGTTGGGCAGGGTGGCCGGGGAGCTTTCTTT.

The chain carries TRBV29-1 and TRBJ1-3, with 7 bases fitting TRBD1. There are 15 residues in the CDR3. The V gene end was trimmed by 5 bases and the J gene end by 0 bases; junction bases not matched to a gene: 7. The germline gives CDR1 SQVTM, CDR2 ANQGSEA. CDR3 amino acids: CSVRPDRSSGNTIYF. DNA of the CDR3: TGCAGCGTTAGGCCGGACAGGAGCTCTGGAAACACCATATATTTT.

V gene TRBV28 combines with J gene TRBJ1-1, with D possibly being TRBD1 (6 bases). Germline values: CDR1 MDHEN, CDR2 SYDVKM. This CDR3 comprises 15 residues. V gave up 7 bases and J gave up 6 bases, with 21 bases separating them. CDR3 nucleotides: TGTGCCAGCATGGTGCCTATAGGGGGGGCGTCTGAAGCTTTCTTT. Amino acid sequence: CASMVPIGGASEAFF. The full variable domain, rest sourced from reference TRBV28 and TRBJ1-1, is DVKVTQSSRYLVKRTGEKVFLECVQDMDHENMFWYRQDPGLGLRLIYFSYDVKMKEKGDIPEGYSVSREKKERFSLILESASTNQTSMYLCASMVPIGGASEAFFGQGTRLTVV.

This rearrangement joins TRBV5-1 to TRBJ1-4; D is undetermined. The CDR3 has 15 amino acids. The germline V gene has CDR1 SGHRS and CDR2 YFSETQ. The V end lost 4 bases, the J end lost 6 bases, and 16 bases lay between the germline ends. CDR3 sequence (DNA): TGCGCCAGCAGCCCTCTCGGGCAGCTGGATGAAAAACTGTTTTTT. This encodes CASSPLGQLDEKLFF.

The chain joins TRBV7-8 to TRBJ1-5; D is ambiguous. The germline gives CDR1 SGHVS, CDR2 FQNEAQ. The CDR3 has 15 residues. V dropped 3 bases and J dropped 3 bases, with 12 bases sitting between them. CDR3 loop: CASSLDGRTNQPQHF. The CDR3 DNA reads as TGTGCCAGCAGCTTGGATGGACGTACCAATCAGCCCCAGCATTTT.

Here the CDR3 DNA reads TGCGCCAGCATGACAGGGGGCCAGAACACCGGGGAGCTGTTTTTT. Translated, it gives CASMTGGQNTGELFF. The V gene is TRBV5-1, the J gene TRBJ2-2, with 10 bases identical to TRBD1. J lost 1 base, V lost 6 bases, and 3 bases had no gene match. This CDR3 is built from 15 residues. Germline-derived CDR1 and CDR2 are SGHRS and YFSETQ. Filled out from reference TRBV5-1 and TRBJ2-2, the complete variable domain reads KAGVTQTPRYLIKTRGQQVTLSCSPISGHRSVSWYQQTPGQGLQFLFEYFSETQRNKGNFPGRFSGRQFSNSRSEMNVSTLELGDSALYLCASMTGGQNTGELFFGEGSRLTVL.

This clone was observed a single time. V is TRBV6-4 and J is TRBJ1-6, with D possibly matching TRBD1 (5 bases). The length of the CDR3 is 13 residues. The ends were cut back, 8 bases at V and 10 bases at J, with 15 bases in the middle. CDR1 is MRHNA, CDR2 SNTAGT, per germline. DNA for the CDR3: TGTGCCAGCTCCCCAGGGAAGATGTCACCCCTCCACTTT. It translates to CASSPGKMSPLHF.

This chain links TRBV7-9 with TRBJ1-1; D is ambiguous. The V end lost 1 base, the J end lost 8 bases, and 17 bases lay between the germline ends. Germline assignment: CDR1 SEHNR and CDR2 FQNEAQ (reference sequence). This CDR3 has 15 residues. The CDR3 is CASSLDNRGMVEAFF. Written as DNA, the CDR3 is TGTGCCAGCAGCTTAGACAATAGAGGGATGGTAGAAGCTTTCTTT.

The rearrangement links TRBV7-2 to TRBJ1-4; D ambiguous. Trimming left V 4 bases short and J 3 bases short, with 12 bases between. CDR1 is SGHTA and CDR2 is FQGNSA in the germline V gene. The CDR3 is made up of 15 amino acids. The CDR3 coding sequence is TGTGCCAGCAGCTCCGCGAGGTCCTCTAATGAAAAACTGTTTTTT. Encoded protein: CASSSARSSNEKLFF. Based on the CDR3 plus reference TRBV7-2 and TRBJ1-4, the full variable domain is GAGVSQSPSNKVTEKGKDVELRCDPISGHTALYWYRQSLGQGLEFLIYFQGNSAPDKSGLPSDRFSAERTGGSVSTLTIQRTQQEDSAVYLCASSSARSSNEKLFFGSGTQLSVL.